The 7 T cell receptor beta chains reported below all come from one sample, sequenced in a study of blood T cell repertoires in COVID-19. Sequencing was performed with immunoSEQ multiplex PCR; in TCRdb, only in-frame clones are kept and a portion is missing. The profile shows about 200,000 clones, about 82% of them singletons. Sequences were obtained from peripheral blood. Receptors originate from a man between 60 and 70 years old with COVID-19, enrolled during active disease.

The chain recombines TRBV18 with TRBJ1-2, with D perhaps TRBD1 (5 bases). Germline values: CDR1 KGHSH, CDR2 LQKENI. V was clipped by 3 bases and J by 4 bases, with 12 bases between them. This CDR3 contains 14 residues. CDR3 in DNA: TGTGCCAGCTCACCTGTCTCGGGGGGCTATGGCTACACCTTC. Protein: CASSPVSGGYGYTF. The entire variable domain, with the rest obtained from reference TRBV18 and TRBJ1-2, is as follows: NAGVMQNPRHLVRRRGQEARLRCSPMKGHSHVYWYRQLPEEGLKFMVYLQKENIIDESGMPKERFSAEFPKEGPSILRIQQVVRGDSAAYFCASSPVSGGYGYTFGSGTRLTVV.

The chain carries TRBV3-1 (or the pseudogene TRBV3-2) and TRBJ1-2; no clear D gene. Deletions cut 4 bases from V and 4 bases from J, with 13 bases between. CDR3 length: 14 residues. Per the germline V gene, CDR1 is LGHDT and CDR2 is YNNKEL (reference sequence). This CDR3 reads CASSPDTDFYGYTF. CDR3 nucleotide sequence: TGTGCCAGCAGCCCTGACACAGATTTCTATGGCTACACCTTC.

The chain couples TRBV5-1 to TRBJ1-1, with 8 nucleotides matching TRBD1. V lost 1 base and J lost 0; bases outside the gene matches: 5. There are 16 residues in the CDR3. In germline, CDR1 is SGHRS, CDR2 YFSETQ. CDR3 DNA sequence: TGCGCCAGCAGCTTGACGGGACAGGTCATGAACACTGAAGCTTTCTTT. It yields the protein CASSLTGQVMNTEAFF.

This clone appeared many times. V is TRBV6-2 or TRBV6-3 and J is TRBJ1-2; maybe TRBD1 (5 bases). The CDR3 loop spans 15 amino acids. Germline loops: CDR1 MNHEY, CDR2 SVGEGT. V lost 5 bases to trimming and J lost 4 bases, with 17 bases between them. This chain's CDR3 is CASSPRGRGFYGYTF. The CDR3 DNA is TGTGCCAGCAGTCCCCGGGGGAGGGGATTCTATGGCTACACCTTC.

The V and J genes are TRBV6-2 or TRBV6-3 and TRBJ1-1; 7 bases are a match to TRBD1. With V trimmed by 0 bases and J by 0 bases, 4 bases remained unmatched. The length of the CDR3 is 16 residues. The germline V gene has CDR1 MNHEY and CDR2 SVGEGT. The CDR3 protein is CASSYSVGQMNTEAFF. CDR3 DNA: TGTGCCAGCAGTTACTCGGTGGGACAGATGAACACTGAAGCTTTCTTT.

The gene calls are TRBV5-1 and TRBJ2-3, with TRBD2 identical over 10 bases. V trimming: 1 base; J trimming: 8 bases; junction bases outside the gene matches: 7. Germline V CDR1 and CDR2: SGHRS, YFSETQ. CDR3 length: 15 amino acids. As DNA, the CDR3 is TGCGCCAGCAGCTTGCCTAGCGGGAGAAATCCTACGCAGTATTTT. Amino acid sequence: CASSLPSGRNPTQYF.

The V call is TRBV5-1, the J call TRBJ2-7; 7 bases align to TRBD2. Germline loops: CDR1 SGHRS, CDR2 YFSETQ. This CDR3 contains 15 residues. J lost 0 bases, V lost 3 bases, and 6 bases had no gene match. The CDR3 protein is CASSSMGGTSYEQYF. In nucleotides, the CDR3 is TGCGCCAGCAGCTCCATGGGGGGGACCTCCTACGAGCAGTACTTC.